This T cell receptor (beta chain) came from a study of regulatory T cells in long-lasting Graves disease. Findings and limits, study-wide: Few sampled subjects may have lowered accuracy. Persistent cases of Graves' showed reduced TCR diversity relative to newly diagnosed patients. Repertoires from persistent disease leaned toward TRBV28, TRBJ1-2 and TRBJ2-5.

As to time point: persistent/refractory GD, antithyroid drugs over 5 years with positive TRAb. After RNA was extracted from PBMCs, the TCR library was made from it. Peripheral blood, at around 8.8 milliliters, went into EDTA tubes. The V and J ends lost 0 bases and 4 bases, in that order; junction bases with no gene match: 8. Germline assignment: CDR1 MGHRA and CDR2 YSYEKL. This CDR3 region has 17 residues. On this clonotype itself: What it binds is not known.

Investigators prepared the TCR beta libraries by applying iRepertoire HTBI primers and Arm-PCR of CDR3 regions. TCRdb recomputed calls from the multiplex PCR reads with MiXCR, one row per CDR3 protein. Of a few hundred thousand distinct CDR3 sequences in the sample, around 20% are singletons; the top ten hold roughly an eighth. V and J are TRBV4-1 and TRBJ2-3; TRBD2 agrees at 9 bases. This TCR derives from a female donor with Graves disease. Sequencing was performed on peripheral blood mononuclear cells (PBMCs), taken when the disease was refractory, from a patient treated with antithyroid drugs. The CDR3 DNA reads TGCGCCAGCAGCCAAGAGCCAGCGGGAGGTACGGCAGATACGCAGTATTTT. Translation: CASSQEPAGGTADTQYF.